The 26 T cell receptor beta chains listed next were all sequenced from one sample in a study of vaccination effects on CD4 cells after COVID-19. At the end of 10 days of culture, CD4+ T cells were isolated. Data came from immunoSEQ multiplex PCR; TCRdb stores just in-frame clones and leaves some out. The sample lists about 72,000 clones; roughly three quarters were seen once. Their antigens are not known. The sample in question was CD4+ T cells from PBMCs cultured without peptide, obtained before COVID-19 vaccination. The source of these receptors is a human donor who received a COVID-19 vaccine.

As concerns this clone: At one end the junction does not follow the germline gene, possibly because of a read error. This CDR3 is CASSLDGQGDMHF. CDR3 sequence (DNA): TGCGCCAGCAGCCTTGATGGACAGGGCGACATGCATTTC. The chain links TRBV5-1 to TRBJ1-2; 8 positions match TRBD1. The germline gives CDR1 SGHRS, CDR2 YFSETQ. This CDR3 is 13 amino acids long. The entire variable domain, with the rest obtained from reference TRBV5-1 and TRBJ1-2, is as follows: KAGVTQTPRYLIKTRGQQVTLSCSPISGHRSVSWYQQTPGQGLQFLFEYFSETQRNKGNFPGRFSGRQFSNSRSEMNVSTLELGDSALYLCASSLDGQGDMHFGSGTRLTVV.

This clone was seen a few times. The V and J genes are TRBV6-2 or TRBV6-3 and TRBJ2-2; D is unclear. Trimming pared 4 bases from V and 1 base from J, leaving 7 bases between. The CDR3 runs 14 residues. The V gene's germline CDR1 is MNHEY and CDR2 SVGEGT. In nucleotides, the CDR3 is TGTGCCAGCAGTTTCTCGGAGAACACCGGGGAGCTGTTTTTT. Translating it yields CASSFSENTGELFF.

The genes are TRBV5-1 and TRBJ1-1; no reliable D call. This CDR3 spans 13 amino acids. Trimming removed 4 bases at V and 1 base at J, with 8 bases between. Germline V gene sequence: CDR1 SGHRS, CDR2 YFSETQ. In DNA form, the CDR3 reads TGCGCCAGCAGCCCGGACGGGAACACTGAAGCTTTCTTT. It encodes CASSPDGNTEAFF.

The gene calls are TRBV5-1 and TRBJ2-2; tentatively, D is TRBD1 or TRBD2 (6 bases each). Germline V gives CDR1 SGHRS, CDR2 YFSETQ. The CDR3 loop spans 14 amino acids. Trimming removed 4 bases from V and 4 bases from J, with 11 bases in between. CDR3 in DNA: TGCGCCAGCAGCGTTGGAGGGGGCACCGGGGAGCTGTTTTTT. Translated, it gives CASSVGGGTGELFF.

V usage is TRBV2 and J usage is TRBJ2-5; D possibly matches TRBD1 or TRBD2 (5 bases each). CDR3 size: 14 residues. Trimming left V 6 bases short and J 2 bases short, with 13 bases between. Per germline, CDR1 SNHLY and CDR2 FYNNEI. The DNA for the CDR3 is TGTGCCAGCAGCATCCCGGGACCTCAAGAGACCCAGTACTTC. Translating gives CASSIPGPQETQYF.

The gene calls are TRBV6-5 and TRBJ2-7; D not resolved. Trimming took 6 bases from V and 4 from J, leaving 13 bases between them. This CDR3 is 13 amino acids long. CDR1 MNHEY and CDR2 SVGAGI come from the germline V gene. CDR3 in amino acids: CASSPILGYEQYV. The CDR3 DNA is TGTGCCAGCAGCCCCATTCTGGGGTACGAGCAGTACGTC.

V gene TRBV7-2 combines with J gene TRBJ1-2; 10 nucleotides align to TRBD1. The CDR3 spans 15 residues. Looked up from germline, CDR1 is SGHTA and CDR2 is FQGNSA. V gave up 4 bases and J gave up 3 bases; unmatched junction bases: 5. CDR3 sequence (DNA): TGTGCCAGCAGCTCGACAGGGGGCTTTGACTATGGCTACACCTTC. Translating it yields CASSSTGGFDYGYTF. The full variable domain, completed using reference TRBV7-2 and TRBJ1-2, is GAGVSQSPSNKVTEKGKDVELRCDPISGHTALYWYRQSLGQGLEFLIYFQGNSAPDKSGLPSDRFSAERTGGSVSTLTIQRTQQEDSAVYLCASSSTGGFDYGYTFGSGTRLTVV.

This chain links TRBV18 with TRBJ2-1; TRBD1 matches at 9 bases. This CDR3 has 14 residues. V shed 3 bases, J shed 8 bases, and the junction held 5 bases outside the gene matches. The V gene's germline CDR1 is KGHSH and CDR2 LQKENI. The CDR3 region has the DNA TGTGCCAGCTCACCGGGACAGGGTTACGATGAGCAGTTCTTC. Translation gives CASSPGQGYDEQFF.

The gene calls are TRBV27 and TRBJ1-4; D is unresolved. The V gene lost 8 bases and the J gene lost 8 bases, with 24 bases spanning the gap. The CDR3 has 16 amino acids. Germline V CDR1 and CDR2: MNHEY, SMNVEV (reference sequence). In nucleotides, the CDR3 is TGTGCCAGCCAAACGATAAGGACGCCGGGCAAGGAAAAACTGTTTTTT. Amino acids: CASQTIRTPGKEKLFF. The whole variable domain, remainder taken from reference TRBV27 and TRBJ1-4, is EAQVTQNPRYLITVTGKKLTVTCSQNMNHEYMSWYRQDPGLGLRQIYYSMNVEVTDKGDVPEGYKVSRKEKRNFPLILESPSPNQTSLYFCASQTIRTPGKEKLFFGSGTQLSVL.

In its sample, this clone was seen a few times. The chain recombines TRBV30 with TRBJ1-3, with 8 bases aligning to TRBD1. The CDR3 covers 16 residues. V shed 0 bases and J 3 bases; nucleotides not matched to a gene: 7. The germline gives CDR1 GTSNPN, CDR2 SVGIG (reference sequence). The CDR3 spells CAWSVVTGGYGNTIYF. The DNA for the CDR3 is TGTGCCTGGAGTGTTGTAACAGGGGGATATGGAAACACCATATATTTT.

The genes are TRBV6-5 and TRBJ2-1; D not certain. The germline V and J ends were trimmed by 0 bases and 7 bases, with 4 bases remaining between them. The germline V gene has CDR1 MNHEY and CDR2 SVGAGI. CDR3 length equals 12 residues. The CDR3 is CASSYSQNEQFF. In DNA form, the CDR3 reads TGTGCCAGCAGTTACTCCCAGAATGAGCAGTTCTTC.

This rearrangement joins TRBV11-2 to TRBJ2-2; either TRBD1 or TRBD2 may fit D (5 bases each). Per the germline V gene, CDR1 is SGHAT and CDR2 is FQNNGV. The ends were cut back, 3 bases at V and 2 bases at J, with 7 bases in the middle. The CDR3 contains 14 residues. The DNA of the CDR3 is TGTGCCAGCAGCTTTGGGGGAAACACCGGGGAGCTGTTTTTT. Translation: CASSFGGNTGELFF. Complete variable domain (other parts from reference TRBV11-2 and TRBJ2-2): EAGVAQSPRYKIIEKRQSVAFWCNPISGHATLYWYQQILGQGPKLLIQFQNNGVVDDSQLPKDRFSAERLKGVDSTLKIQPAKLEDSAVYLCASSFGGNTGELFFGEGSRLTVL.

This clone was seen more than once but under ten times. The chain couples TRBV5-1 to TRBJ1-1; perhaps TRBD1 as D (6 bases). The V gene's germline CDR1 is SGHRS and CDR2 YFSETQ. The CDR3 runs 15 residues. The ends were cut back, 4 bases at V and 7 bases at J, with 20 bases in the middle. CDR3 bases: TGCGCCAGCAGCCGGGAGGGGGGGCCCCTCGGTGAAGCTTTCTTT. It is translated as CASSREGGPLGEAFF.

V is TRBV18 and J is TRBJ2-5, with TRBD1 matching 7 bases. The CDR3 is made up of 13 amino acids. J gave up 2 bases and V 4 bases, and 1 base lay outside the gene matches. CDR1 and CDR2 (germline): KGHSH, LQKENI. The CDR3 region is CASSQGAQETQYF. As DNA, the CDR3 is TGTGCCAGCTCACAGGGGGCTCAAGAGACCCAGTACTTC.

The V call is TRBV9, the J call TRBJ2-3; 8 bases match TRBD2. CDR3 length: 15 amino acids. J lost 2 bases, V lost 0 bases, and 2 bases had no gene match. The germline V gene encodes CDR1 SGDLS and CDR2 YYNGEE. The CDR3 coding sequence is TGTGCCAGCAGCGTAGTCGGGGGGGTCACAGATACGCAGTATTTT. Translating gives CASSVVGGVTDTQYF.

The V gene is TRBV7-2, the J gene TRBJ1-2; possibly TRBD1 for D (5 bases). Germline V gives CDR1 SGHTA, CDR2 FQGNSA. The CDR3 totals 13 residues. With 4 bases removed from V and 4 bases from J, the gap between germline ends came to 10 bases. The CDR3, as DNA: TGTGCCAGCAGCTCCGGCGGGGCCTATGGCTACACCTTC. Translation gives CASSSGGAYGYTF.

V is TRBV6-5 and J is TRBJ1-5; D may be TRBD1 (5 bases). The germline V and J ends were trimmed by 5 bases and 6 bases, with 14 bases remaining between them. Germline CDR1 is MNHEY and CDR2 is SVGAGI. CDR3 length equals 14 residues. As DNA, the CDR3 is TGTGCCAGCAGTCGGGACCCCTCGGGTCAGCCCCAGCATTTT. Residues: CASSRDPSGQPQHF.

The CDR3 region is CASSLGTGIQETQYF. The CDR3 DNA sequence: TGTGCCAGCAGCTTAGGTACCGGCATACAAGAGACCCAGTACTTC. The chain uses TRBV11-3 and TRBJ2-5; D is uncertain. Germline V gives CDR1 SGHNT, CDR2 YENEEA. This CDR3 has 15 amino acids. Trimming stripped 1 base from V and 2 bases from J, with 11 bases between.

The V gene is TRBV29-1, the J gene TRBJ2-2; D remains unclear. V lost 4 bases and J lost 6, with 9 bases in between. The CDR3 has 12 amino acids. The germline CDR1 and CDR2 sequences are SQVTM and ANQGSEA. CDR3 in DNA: TGCAGCGTTGGTACAGTACCCGGGGAGCTGTTTTTT. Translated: CSVGTVPGELFF.

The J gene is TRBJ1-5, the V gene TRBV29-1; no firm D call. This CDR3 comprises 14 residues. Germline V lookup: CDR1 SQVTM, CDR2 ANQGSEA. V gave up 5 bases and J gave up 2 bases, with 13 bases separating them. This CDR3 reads CSVSDGRRNQPQHF. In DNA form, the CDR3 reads TGCAGCGTTTCGGACGGACGACGCAATCAGCCCCAGCATTTT.

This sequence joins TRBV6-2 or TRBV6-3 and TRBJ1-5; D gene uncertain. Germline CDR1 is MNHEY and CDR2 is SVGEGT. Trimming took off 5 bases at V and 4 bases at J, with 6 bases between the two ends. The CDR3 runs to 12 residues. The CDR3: CASSPRNQPQHF. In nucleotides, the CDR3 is TGTGCCAGCAGTCCCCGGAATCAGCCCCAGCATTTT.

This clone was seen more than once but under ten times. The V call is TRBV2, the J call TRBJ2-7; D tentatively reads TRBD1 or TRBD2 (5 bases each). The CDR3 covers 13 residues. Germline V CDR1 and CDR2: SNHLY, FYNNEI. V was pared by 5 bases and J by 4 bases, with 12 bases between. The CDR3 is CASSIEGTYEQYV. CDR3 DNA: TGTGCCAGCAGTATCGAGGGGACGTACGAGCAGTACGTC.

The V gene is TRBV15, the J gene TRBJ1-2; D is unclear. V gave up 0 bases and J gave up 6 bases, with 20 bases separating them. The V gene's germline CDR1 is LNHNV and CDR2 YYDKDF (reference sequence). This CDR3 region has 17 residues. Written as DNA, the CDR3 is TGTGCCACCAGCAGAGATCCTTTGGCGATCAAGCATAATGGCTACACCTTC. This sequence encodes CATSRDPLAIKHNGYTF.

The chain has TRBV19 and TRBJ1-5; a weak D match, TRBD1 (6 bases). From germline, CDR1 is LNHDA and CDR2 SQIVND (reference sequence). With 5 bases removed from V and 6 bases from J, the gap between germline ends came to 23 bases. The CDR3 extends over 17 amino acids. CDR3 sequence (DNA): TGTGCCAGTAGTCTCCAAGGGGGAGTCGGGTTGAGTCAGCCCCAGCATTTT. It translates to CASSLQGGVGLSQPQHF. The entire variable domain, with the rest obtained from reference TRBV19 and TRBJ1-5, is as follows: DGGITQSPKYLFRKEGQNVTLSCEQNLNHDAMYWYRQDPGQGLRLIYYSQIVNDFQKGDIAEGYSVSREKKESFPLTVTSAQKNPTAFYLCASSLQGGVGLSQPQHFGDGTRLSIL.

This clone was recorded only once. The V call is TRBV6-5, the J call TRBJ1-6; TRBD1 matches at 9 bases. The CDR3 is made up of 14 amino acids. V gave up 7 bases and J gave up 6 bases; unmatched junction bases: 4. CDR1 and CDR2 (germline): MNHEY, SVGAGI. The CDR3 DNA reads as TGTGCCAGCATACGGACAGGGGTTAATTCACCCCTCCACTTT. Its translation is CASIRTGVNSPLHF.

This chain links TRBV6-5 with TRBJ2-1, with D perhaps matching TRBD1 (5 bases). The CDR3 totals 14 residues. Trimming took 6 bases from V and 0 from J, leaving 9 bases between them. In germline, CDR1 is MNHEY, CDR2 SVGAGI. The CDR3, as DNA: TGTGCCAGCAGACAAGACAGCTCCTACAATGAGCAGTTCTTC. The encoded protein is CASRQDSSYNEQFF.